This T cell receptor beta chain was obtained from a study of T cell responses to AZD1222 COVID-19 vaccine. The CDR3 extends over 15 amino acids. Germline V gene lookup returns CDR1 LGHNA and CDR2 YSLEER. With 4 bases clipped from V and 3 bases from J, the junction kept 8 bases outside the gene matches. Method: immunoSEQ multiplex PCR; TCRdb's copy keeps in-frame clones and lacks some. The repertoire holds about 110,000 clones, with approximately 86% as singletons. This chain uses TRBV4-3 with TRBJ1-1, with TRBD1 matching 7 bases. The source of this sequence is an adult in good health. The sequencing here drew on peripheral blood, taken on day 0 of AZD1222 vaccination. The DNA for the CDR3 is TGCGCCAGCAGCCGCATAGCCGGGACAGACACTGAAGCTTTCTTT. As protein: CASSRIAGTDTEAFF.